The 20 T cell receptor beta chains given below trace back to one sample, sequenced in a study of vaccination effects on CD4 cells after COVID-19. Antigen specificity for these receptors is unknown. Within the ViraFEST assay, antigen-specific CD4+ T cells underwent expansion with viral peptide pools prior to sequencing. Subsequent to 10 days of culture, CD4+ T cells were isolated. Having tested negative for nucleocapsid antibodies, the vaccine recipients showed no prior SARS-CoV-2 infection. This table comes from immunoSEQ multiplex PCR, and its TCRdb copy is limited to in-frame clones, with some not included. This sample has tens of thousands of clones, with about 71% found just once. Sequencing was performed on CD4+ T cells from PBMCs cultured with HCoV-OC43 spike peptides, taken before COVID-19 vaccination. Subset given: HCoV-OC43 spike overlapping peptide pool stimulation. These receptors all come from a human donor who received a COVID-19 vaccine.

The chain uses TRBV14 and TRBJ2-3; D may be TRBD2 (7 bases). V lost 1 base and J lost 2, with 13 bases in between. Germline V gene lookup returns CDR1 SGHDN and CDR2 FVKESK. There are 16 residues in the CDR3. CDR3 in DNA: TGTGCCAGCAGCCAAGGGTCCGGGGGGCTCACAGATACGCAGTATTTT. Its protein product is CASSQGSGGLTDTQYF.

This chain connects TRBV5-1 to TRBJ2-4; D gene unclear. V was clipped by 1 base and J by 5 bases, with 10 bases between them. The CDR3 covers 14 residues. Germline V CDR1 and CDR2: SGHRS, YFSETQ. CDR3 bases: TGCGCCAGCAGCTTGTCTGGGTTCCAAAACATTCAGTACTTC. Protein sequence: CASSLSGFQNIQYF.

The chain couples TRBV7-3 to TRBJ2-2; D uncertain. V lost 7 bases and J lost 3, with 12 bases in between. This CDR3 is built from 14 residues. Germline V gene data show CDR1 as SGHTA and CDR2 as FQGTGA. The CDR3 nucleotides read TGTGCCAGCAAGCTTGCGGTTGACACCGGGGAGCTGTTTTTT. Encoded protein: CASKLAVDTGELFF.

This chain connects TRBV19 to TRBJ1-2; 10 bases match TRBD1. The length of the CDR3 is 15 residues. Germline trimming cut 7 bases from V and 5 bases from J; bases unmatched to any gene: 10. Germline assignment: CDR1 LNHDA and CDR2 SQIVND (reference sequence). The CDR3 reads CASTNPRQGAYGYTF. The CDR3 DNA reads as TGTGCCAGTACCAACCCACGACAGGGGGCTTATGGCTACACCTTC.

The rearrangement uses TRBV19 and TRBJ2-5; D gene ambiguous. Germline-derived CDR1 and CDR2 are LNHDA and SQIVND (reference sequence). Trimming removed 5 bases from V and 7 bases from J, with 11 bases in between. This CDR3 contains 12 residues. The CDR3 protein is CASSGPSWTQYF. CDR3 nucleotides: TGTGCCAGTAGTGGGCCCTCGTGGACCCAGTACTTC. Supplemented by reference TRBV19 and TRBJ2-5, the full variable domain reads DGGITQSPKYLFRKEGQNVTLSCEQNLNHDAMYWYRQDPGQGLRLIYYSQIVNDFQKGDIAEGYSVSREKKESFPLTVTSAQKNPTAFYLCASSGPSWTQYFGPGTRLLVL.

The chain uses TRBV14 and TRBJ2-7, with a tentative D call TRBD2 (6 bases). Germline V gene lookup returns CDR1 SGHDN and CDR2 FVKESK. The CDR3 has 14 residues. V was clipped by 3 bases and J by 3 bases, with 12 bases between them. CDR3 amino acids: CASSHPTSHYEQYV. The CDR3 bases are TGTGCCAGCAGCCACCCCACTAGCCACTACGAGCAGTACGTC.

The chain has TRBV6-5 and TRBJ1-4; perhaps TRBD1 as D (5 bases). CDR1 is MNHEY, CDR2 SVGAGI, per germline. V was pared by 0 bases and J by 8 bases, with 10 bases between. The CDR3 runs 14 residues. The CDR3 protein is CASSYSSGREKLFF. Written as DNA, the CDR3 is TGTGCCAGCAGTTACTCGTCAGGGAGAGAAAAACTGTTTTTT.

The CDR3: CASKLQGSNGELFF. In nucleotides, the CDR3 is TGTGCCAGCAAACTACAGGGGAGTAACGGGGAGCTGTTTTTT. V and J are TRBV2 and TRBJ2-2, with 7 bases identical to TRBD1. The CDR3 covers 14 residues. Germline loops: CDR1 SNHLY, CDR2 FYNNEI. The J segment lost 7 bases and the V segment lost 7 bases, leaving 9 bases of the junction unmatched.

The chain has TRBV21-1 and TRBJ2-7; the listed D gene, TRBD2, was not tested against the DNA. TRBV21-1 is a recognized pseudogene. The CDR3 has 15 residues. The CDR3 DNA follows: TGTGCCAGCAGCAATCTTGCGGGGGATACCTACGAGCAGTACGTC. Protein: CASSNLAGDTYEQYV.

The CDR3 region has the DNA TGTGCCAGCAGTCCGAAACTTCCGTACCAAGAGACCCAGTACTTC. It encodes CASSPKLPYQETQYF. V usage is TRBV28 and J usage is TRBJ2-5; D remains ambiguous. CDR3 length: 15 amino acids. V was cut by 5 bases and J by 0 bases, with 13 bases left in between. Germline V gene lookup returns CDR1 MDHEN and CDR2 SYDVKM.

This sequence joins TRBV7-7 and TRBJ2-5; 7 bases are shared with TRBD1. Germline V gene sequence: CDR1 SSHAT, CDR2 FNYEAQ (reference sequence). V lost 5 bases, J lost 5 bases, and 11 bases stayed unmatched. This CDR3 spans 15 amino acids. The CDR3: CASSPIGQAPETQYF. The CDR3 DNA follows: TGTGCCAGCAGCCCAATCGGACAGGCCCCCGAGACCCAGTACTTC.

CDR3 region: CASSLGQGARTEAFF. DNA for the CDR3: TGTGCCAGCAGCCTCGGACAGGGGGCGAGGACTGAAGCTTTCTTT. V and J are TRBV7-2 and TRBJ1-1; the match to TRBD1 covers 11 bases. CDR3 length: 15 residues. The trim removed 5 bases at V and 5 bases at J, leaving 7 bases unmatched. Germline loops: CDR1 SGHTA, CDR2 FQGNSA.

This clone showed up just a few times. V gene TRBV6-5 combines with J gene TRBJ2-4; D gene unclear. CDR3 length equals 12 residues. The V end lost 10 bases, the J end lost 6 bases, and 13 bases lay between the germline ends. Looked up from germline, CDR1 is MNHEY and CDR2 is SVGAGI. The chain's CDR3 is CATRSLRNIQYF. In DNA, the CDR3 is TGTGCCACCAGATCCCTTAGAAACATTCAGTACTTC.

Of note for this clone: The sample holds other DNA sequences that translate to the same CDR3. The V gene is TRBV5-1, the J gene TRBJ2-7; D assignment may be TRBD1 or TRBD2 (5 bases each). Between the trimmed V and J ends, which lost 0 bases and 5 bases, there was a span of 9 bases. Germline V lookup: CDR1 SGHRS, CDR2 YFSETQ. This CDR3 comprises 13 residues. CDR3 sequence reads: CASSLGQGDEQYV. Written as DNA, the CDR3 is TGCGCCAGCAGCTTGGGGCAGGGAGACGAGCAGTACGTC.

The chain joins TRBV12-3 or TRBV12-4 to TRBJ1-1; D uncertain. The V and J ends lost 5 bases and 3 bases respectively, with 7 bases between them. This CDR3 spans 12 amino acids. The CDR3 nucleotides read TGTGCCAGCAGTCCACTCCACACTGAAGCTTTCTTT. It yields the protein CASSPLHTEAFF.

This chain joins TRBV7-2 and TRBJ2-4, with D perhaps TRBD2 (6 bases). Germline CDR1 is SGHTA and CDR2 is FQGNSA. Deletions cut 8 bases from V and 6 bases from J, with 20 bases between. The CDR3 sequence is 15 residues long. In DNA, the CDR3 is TGTGCCAGCGCACCGCGACTAGTTTCGGCAAACATTCAGTACTTC. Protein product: CASAPRLVSANIQYF.

CDR3 sequence (DNA): TGTGCCAGTAGTATAGGAGCAGGGAGGGGAGAAAAACTGTTTTTT. It yields the protein CASSIGAGRGEKLFF. V gene TRBV19 combines with J gene TRBJ1-4; weak D call: TRBD1 (5 bases). V was trimmed by 1 base and J by 8 bases, leaving 14 bases between them. Looked up from germline, CDR1 is LNHDA and CDR2 is SQIVND (reference sequence). The CDR3 extends over 15 amino acids.

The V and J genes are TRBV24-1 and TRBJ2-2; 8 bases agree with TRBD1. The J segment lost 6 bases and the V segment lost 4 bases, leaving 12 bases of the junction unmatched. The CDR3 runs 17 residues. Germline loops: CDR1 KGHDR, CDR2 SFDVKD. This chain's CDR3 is CATSESPGGLGPGELFF. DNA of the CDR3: TGTGCCACCAGTGAAAGCCCAGGGGGCTTGGGACCCGGGGAGCTGTTTTTT.

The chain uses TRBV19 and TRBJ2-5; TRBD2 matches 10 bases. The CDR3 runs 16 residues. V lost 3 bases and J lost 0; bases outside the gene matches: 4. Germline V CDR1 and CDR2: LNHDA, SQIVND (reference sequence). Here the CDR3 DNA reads TGTGCCAGTAGTATCTTAGCGGGGGGTAACCAAGAGACCCAGTACTTC. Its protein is CASSILAGGNQETQYF.

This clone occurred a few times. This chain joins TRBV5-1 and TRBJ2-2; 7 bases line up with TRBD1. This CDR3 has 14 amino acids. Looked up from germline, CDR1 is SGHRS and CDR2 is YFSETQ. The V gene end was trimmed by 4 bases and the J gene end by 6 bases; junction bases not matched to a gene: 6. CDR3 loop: CASSARTGPGELFF. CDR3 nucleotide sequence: TGCGCCAGCAGCGCCCGGACAGGACCCGGGGAGCTGTTTTTT.